This T cell receptor beta chain was observed in a study of T cell repertoires in ileal Crohn's disease. Unmatched junction bases numbered 12, after V lost 9 bases and J lost 4 bases. In germline, CDR1 is LNHDA, CDR2 SQIVND (reference sequence). The CDR3 contains 15 residues. Libraries were prepared by immunoSEQ multiplex PCR; TCRdb keeps only in-frame clonotypes and omits some of them. The data show several thousand clones, 70% to 85% seen once. The TCR comes from an adult with Crohn's disease. Sequences were obtained from ileal tissue. This chain connects TRBV19 to TRBJ1-2; 9 bases agree with TRBD1. The CDR3 is CASEGQGITPYGYTF. In nucleotides, the CDR3 is TGTGCCAGCGAGGGACAGGGAATTACTCCCTATGGCTACACCTTC.